This entry features one T cell receptor beta chain sequence. Its antigen target is currently unknown. No much larger clone is present one base from it, and per-base qualities are unavailable. The sample is drawn from a study of blood T cell repertoires in COVID-19 (dated by TCRdb to about 2020). About the full investigation: Samples from collaborators originated in the United States, Italy and Spain and spanned both the acute and convalescent phases of COVID-19. The prospective study material was composed of cDNA or gDNA derived from T cells, B-cell-depleted T cells, or PBMCs. Subjects who had been exposed to COVID-19, were actively infected with it, or had recovered from it provided the deeply sampled blood TCRbeta repertoires that made up the dataset. A freely available public database, intended as a resource for researchers studying the immune response to SARS-CoV-2, is where the repertoires were released. Samples were obtained from the ongoing ImmuneRACE study (first 160 participants) and from over a thousand subjects provided by 6 global collaborators. Nearly every sample came with metadata listing a de-identified subject ID, COVID-19 status, age in years and sex. Where HLA class I and class II types were available, the types were taken from metadata supplied by the sample provider, not from assay-based typing.

What the study reported, not specific to this receptor: How much clinical and demographic metadata was included differed by source and by participant, and the metadata was provided uncurated.

V loses 4 bases of germline sequence and J loses 2 bases, and the interval between the two ends is 17 bases. From its cysteine to its phenylalanine, the CDR3 spans 16 amino acids. The DNA shown is the 48-base CDR3, in frame from base 1. Per the germline V gene (reference sequence), SEHNR is the CDR1 and FQNEAQ is the CDR2. TCRbeta CDR3 regions were amplified from genomic DNA using the immunoSEQ Assay, a bias-controlled multiplex PCR. The original methods were these. The number of nucleated cells in each sample was estimated by amplification of reference gene primers within the assay. To quantify the absolute abundance of each unique TCRbeta CDR3 rearrangement, sequence reads were collapsed and filtered. For each sample, productive Simpson clonality was calculated by taking the square root of Simpson's diversity index across productive rearrangements. Held by TCRdb, this immuneACCESS table contains in-frame sequences only and omits some clones. Under half of the omission traces to an unresolved V gene where checked; the cause of the rest is unknown. That table supplies the V and J calls and clone size; D and trimming were determined from the DNA. The sample profile shows some 74,000 clones; roughly 92% of them were found once. The top ten hold around 2.6% of the sample.

In Seattle, one collaborating source enrolled patients while the infection was active and tracked those patients longitudinally over the course of disease. Whole blood was collected in K2EDTA tubes by collaborating institutions according to the institutions' own protocols. For TCRbeta analysis, collaborator samples were shipped as frozen whole blood, as isolated PBMCs, or as DNA extracted from either sample type. The origin of this receptor is a man aged 50-60 years with COVID-19, enrolled during active disease. The specimen sequenced was peripheral blood. The V gene is TRBV7-9 and the J gene is TRBJ1-2; the D gene is perhaps TRBD1, on 5 matching bases. The CDR3 region reads CASSSTRQGLNYGYTF. The DNA sequence is as follows: TGTGCCAGCAGCTCCACAAGGCAGGGTCTAAACTATGGCTACACCTTC.